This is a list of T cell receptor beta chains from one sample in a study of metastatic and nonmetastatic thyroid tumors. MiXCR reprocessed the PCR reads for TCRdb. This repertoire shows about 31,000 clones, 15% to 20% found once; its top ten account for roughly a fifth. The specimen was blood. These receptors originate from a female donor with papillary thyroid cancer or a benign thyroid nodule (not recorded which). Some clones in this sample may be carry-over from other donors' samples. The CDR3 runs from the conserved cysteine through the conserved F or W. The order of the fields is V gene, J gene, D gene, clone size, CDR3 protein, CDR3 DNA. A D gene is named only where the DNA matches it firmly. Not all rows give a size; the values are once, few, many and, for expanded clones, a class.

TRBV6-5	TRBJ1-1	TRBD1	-	CANSYIGQGGAEAFF	TGTGCCAACAGTTACATCGGACAGGGTGGCGCTGAAGCTTTCTTT
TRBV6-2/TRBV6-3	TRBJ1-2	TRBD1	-	CASRPGQGLANYGYTF	TGTGCCAGCAGGCCGGGACAGGGGCTAGCTAACTATGGCTACACCTTC
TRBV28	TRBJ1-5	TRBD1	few	CASPETGAPNQPQHF	TGTGCCAGCCCCGAGACAGGGGCGCCCAATCAGCCCCAGCATTTT
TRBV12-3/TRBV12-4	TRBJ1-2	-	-	CACGQTSGYTF	TGTGCATGCGGGCAAACGAGCGGCTACACCTTC
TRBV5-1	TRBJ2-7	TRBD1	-	CASSKGDSYEQYF	TGCGCCAGCAGCAAAGGGGACAGCTACGAGCAGTACTTC
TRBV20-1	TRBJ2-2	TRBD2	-	CSARPGLAGTGELFF	TGCAGTGCTAGACCAGGCCTAGCGGGCACCGGGGAGCTGTTTTTT
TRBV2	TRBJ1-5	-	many	CASSRAVYQPQHF	TGTGCCAGCAGTAGGGCAGTTTATCAGCCCCAGCATTTT
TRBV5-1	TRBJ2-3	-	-	CASSLGRSTSTDTQYF	TGCGCCAGCAGCTTGGGACGGTCTACTAGCACAGATACGCAGTATTTT
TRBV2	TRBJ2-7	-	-	CASSLGQVTYEQYF	TGTGCCAGCAGTTTAGGCCAGGTTACCTACGAGCAGTACTTC
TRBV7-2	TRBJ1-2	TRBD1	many	CASSLGEQGGVYGYTF	TGTGCCAGCAGCTTGGGGGAGCAGGGGGGAGTCTATGGCTACACCTTC
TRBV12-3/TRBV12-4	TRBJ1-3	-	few	CASSSRTAGNTIYF	TGTGCCAGCAGTTCCCGGACAGCGGGAAACACCATATATTTT
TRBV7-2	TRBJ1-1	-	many	CASSLVWGNTEAFF	TGTGCCAGCAGCTTAGTTTGGGGGAACACTGAAGCTTTCTTT
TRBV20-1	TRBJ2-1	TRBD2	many	CSAIAGGSDEQFF	TGCAGTGCCATAGCGGGGGGGTCGGATGAGCAGTTCTTC
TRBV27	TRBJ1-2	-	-	CASSLSGGATNYGYTF	TGTGCCAGCAGTTTAAGTGGCGGGGCTACTAACTATGGCTACACCTTC
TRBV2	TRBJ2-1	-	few	CASSEPPGEQFF	TGTGCCAGCAGTGAGCCGCCGGGGGAGCAGTTCTTC
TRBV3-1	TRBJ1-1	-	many	CASSQDNQGRAEAFF	TGTGCCAGCAGCCAAGATAATCAAGGTCGGGCTGAAGCTTTCTTT
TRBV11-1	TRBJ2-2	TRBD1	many	CASSNRQGPSTGELFF	TGTGCCAGCAGCAACCGACAGGGGCCGAGCACCGGGGAGCTGTTTTTT
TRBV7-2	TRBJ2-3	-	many	CASSSYTDTQYF	TGTGCCAGCAGCTCCTACACAGATACGCAGTATTTT
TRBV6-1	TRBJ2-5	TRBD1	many	CASSRTRQGVETQYF	TGTGCCAGCAGCCGCACTAGACAGGGGGTGGAGACCCAGTACTTC
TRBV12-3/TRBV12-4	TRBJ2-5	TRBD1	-	CASSRTGGDETQYF	TGTGCCAGCAGTCGGACAGGGGGCGATGAGACCCAGTACTTC
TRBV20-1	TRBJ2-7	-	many	CSALRRDFPGYEQYF	TGCAGTGCTCTCCGCCGGGACTTCCCCGGGTACGAGCAGTACTTC
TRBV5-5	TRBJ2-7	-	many	CASSLSFGTSSYEQYF	TGTGCCAGCAGCCTCAGTTTCGGGACGAGCTCCTACGAGCAGTACTTC
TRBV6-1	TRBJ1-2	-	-	CVSSEAPQWTSYTF	TGTGTCAGCAGTGAAGCCCCCCAATGGACAAGCTACACCTTC
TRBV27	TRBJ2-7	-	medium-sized	CASTPRRGQTYEQYF	TGTGCCAGCACCCCCCGGCGGGGGCAGACCTACGAGCAGTACTTC
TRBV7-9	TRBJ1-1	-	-	CASSFGLNTEAFF	TGTGCCAGCAGCTTTGGATTGAACACTGAAGCTTTCTTT
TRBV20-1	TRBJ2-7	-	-	CSARGLAGYEQYF	TGCAGTGCTAGAGGGCTAGCAGGTTACGAGCAGTACTTC
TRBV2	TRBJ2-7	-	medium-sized	CASSGLGASSYEQYF	TGTGCCAGCAGCGGCCTAGGCGCAAGCTCCTACGAGCAGTACTTC
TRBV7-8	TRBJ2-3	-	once	CASSLGRRGSTDTQYF	TGTGCCAGCAGCCTAGGCCGGAGGGGTAGCACAGATACGCAGTATTTT
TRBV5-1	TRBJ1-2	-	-	CASSRPEQIYGYTF	TGCGCCAGCAGTCGACCGGAGCAGATCTATGGCTACACCTTC
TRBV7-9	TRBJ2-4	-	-	CASSLDAVKNIHYF	TGTGCCAGCAGCTTAGACGCCGTCAAAAACATTCATTACTTC
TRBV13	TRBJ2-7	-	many	CASSSGTKAYEQYF	TGTGCCAGCAGCTCCGGGACAAAGGCTTACGAGCAGTACTTC
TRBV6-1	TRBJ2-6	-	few	CASTLSGTTGANVLTF	TGTGCCAGCACCCTCTCGGGGACGACTGGGGCCAACGTCCTGACTTTC
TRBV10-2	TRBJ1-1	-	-	CASTQGNTEAFF	TGCGCCAGCACCCAGGGGAACACTGAAGCTTTCTTT
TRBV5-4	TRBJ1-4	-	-	CASSPTSGFDEKLFF	TGTGCCAGCAGCCCGACCTCAGGGTTCGATGAAAAACTGTTTTTT
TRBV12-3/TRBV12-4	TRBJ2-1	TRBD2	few	CASSPGLAGGRNDQFF	TGTGCCAGCAGTCCGGGACTAGCGGGAGGGCGTAATGATCAGTTCTTC
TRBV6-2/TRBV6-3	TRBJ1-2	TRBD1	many	CATRDSTLYGYTF	TGTGCCACCCGGGACAGCACCCTCTATGGCTACACCTTC
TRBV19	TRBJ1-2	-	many	CASSSWGKYYGYTF	TGTGCCAGTAGTAGTTGGGGCAAATACTATGGCTACACCTTC
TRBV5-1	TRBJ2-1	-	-	CASRSIQGLGNEQFF	TGCGCCAGCAGAAGTATCCAGGGATTAGGCAATGAGCAGTTCTTC
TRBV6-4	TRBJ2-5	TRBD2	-	CASRTSGGVETQYF	TGTGCCAGCAGGACTAGCGGGGGGGTCGAGACCCAGTACTTC
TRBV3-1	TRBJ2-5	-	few	CASSLAGPGAQYF	TGTGCCAGCAGCCTGGCGGGGCCAGGGGCCCAGTACTTC
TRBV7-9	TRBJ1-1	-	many	CAARGATEAFF	TGTGCCGCCCGAGGGGCCACTGAAGCTTTCTTT
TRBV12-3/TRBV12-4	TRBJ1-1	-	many	CASSFLPGTEAFF	TGTGCCAGCAGTTTTCTTCCCGGAACTGAAGCTTTCTTT
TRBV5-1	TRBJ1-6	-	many	CASSEGHSYNSPLHF	TGCGCCAGCAGCGAAGGACACTCCTATAATTCACCCCTCCACTTT
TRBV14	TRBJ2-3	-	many	CASSHAPTDTQYF	TGTGCCAGCAGCCATGCCCCAACAGATACGCAGTATTTT
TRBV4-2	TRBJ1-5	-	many	CASSQAAGYQPQHF	TGTGCCAGCAGCCAAGCGGCAGGGTATCAGCCCCAGCATTTT
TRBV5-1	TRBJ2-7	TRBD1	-	CASSLETGLEQYF	TGCGCCAGCAGCTTGGAGACAGGGCTCGAGCAGTACTTC
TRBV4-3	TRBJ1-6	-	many	CASSQDGWGVSSYNSPLHF	TGCGCCAGCAGCCAAGACGGGTGGGGGGTCAGCTCCTATAATTCACCCCTCCACTTT